These 20 T cell receptor beta chains came from one sample sequenced in a study of T-cell memory formation after mild COVID-19. TCRdb reprocessed the 5' RACE reads via MiXCR and lists one record per CDR3 protein. This table has fewer than 550,000 distinct CDR3 sequences, 20% appearing once. The sample comprised PBMCs or a T cell subset sorted from them (not recorded which). The receptors originated from an adult woman who had mild COVID-19 (a few samples of this study predate the infection). Cell type and time point are not known.

In this sample, this clonotype turned up a few times. This sequence joins TRBV24-1 and TRBJ2-7; weak D call: TRBD2 (6 bases). CDR1 and CDR2 from the germline V gene are KGHDR and SFDVKD. Deletions cut 9 bases from V and 3 bases from J, with 11 bases between. CDR3 length equals 12 residues. In DNA, the CDR3 is TGTGCCACCCATGGAGCGGGCTACGAGCAGTACTTC. Its translation: CATHGAGYEQYF.

CDR3 nucleotides: TGTGCCAGCAGCGTATGGGGGCTTCACACAGATACGCAGTATTTT. This gives the protein CASSVWGLHTDTQYF. This chain joins TRBV9 and TRBJ2-3, with TRBD1 as a possible D gene (6 bases). CDR1 SGDLS and CDR2 YYNGEE come from the germline V gene. The CDR3 covers 15 residues. V was pared by 1 base and J by 2 bases, with 11 bases between. Drawing the rest from reference TRBV9 and TRBJ2-3, the complete variable domain is DSGVTQTPKHLITATGQRVTLRCSPRSGDLSVYWYQQSLDQGLQFLIQYYNGEERAKGNILERFSAQQFPDLHSELNLSSLELGDSALYFCASSVWGLHTDTQYFGPGTRLTVL.

The chain links TRBV19 to TRBJ1-2, with TRBD1 matching 7 bases. Losses at the gene ends were 6 bases for V and 0 bases for J; bases not matched to a gene: 7. Per germline, CDR1 LNHDA and CDR2 SQIVND (reference sequence). The CDR3 extends over 15 amino acids. The CDR3 protein is CASSGPGTANYGYTF. CDR3 sequence (DNA): TGTGCCAGTAGCGGTCCCGGGACAGCTAACTATGGCTACACCTTC.

In its sample, this clonotype was seen a few times. The V and J genes are TRBV6-6 and TRBJ2-7; either TRBD1 or TRBD2 may supply D (5 bases each). V lost 2 bases and J lost 5, with 19 bases in between. CDR3 size: 16 residues. Germline CDR1 is MNHNY and CDR2 is SVGAGI (reference sequence). CDR3 sequence reads: CASSYARTSRDHEQYF. In DNA form, the CDR3 reads TGTGCCAGCAGTTACGCCAGGACGTCTAGGGACCACGAGCAGTACTTC.

The chain links TRBV6-5 to TRBJ1-3; D gene unclear. Per germline, CDR1 MNHEY and CDR2 SVGAGI. The CDR3 sequence is 15 residues long. The ends were cut back, 6 bases at V and 5 bases at J, with 17 bases in the middle. The CDR3: CASSPGTLTRNTIYF. As DNA, the CDR3 is TGTGCCAGCAGCCCCGGCACCCTCACAAGAAACACCATATATTTT.

For the CDR3, the DNA is TGTGCCAGCAGCTCCGGGACTAGCGCCCAAGAGACCCAGTACTTC. Amino acids: CASSSGTSAQETQYF. V gene TRBV5-4 combines with J gene TRBJ2-5, with 10 bases aligning to TRBD2. V shed 3 bases, J shed 1 base, and the junction held 3 bases outside the gene matches. From germline, CDR1 is SGHNT and CDR2 YYREEE (reference sequence). CDR3 length: 15 residues. The whole variable domain, remainder taken from reference TRBV5-4 and TRBJ2-5, is ETGVTQSPTHLIKTRGQQVTLRCSSQSGHNTVSWYQQALGQGPQFIFQYYREEENGRGNFPPRFSGLQFPNYSSELNVNALELDDSALYLCASSSGTSAQETQYFGPGTRLLVL.

The J gene is TRBJ1-1, the V gene TRBV5-1; TRBD1 is a possible D gene (6 bases). The CDR3 sequence is 16 residues long. Germline values: CDR1 SGHRS, CDR2 YFSETQ. Trimming cost V 3 bases and J 4 bases, with 19 bases left between them. The CDR3 DNA sequence: TGCGCCAGCAGCTGGGCTGGGGGCGGAAAGAGCACTGAAGCTTTCTTT. Amino acids: CASSWAGGGKSTEAFF.

This clonotype was observed a handful of times. The chain carries TRBV3-1 and TRBJ1-1; the D is unclear. Trimming removed 5 bases at V and 1 base at J, with 8 bases between. The CDR3 loop spans 13 amino acids. CDR1 and CDR2 (germline): LGHDT, YNNKEL (reference sequence). The CDR3 loop reads CASSVTENTEAFF. The CDR3 bases are TGTGCCAGCAGCGTGACCGAGAACACTGAAGCTTTCTTT.

The chain has TRBV3-1 and TRBJ1-6, with 8 bases matching TRBD1. CDR1 and CDR2 from the germline V gene are LGHDT and YNNKEL (reference sequence). The CDR3 runs to 16 residues. The V segment lost 3 bases and the J segment 4 bases; nucleotides outside the gene matches: 5. CDR3 in amino acids: CASSHSRGLYNSPLHF. The CDR3 region has the DNA TGTGCCAGCAGCCACAGCAGGGGGCTTTATAATTCACCCCTCCACTTT.

This chain links TRBV9 with TRBJ2-7; 10 positions agree with TRBD2. V was pared by 3 bases and J by 2 bases, with 11 bases of the junction left unmatched. Germline assignment: CDR1 SGDLS and CDR2 YYNGEE. This CDR3 spans 17 amino acids. The CDR3 region is CASSANPRTSGPYEQYF. The CDR3 nucleotides read TGTGCCAGCAGCGCCAACCCCCGGACTAGCGGACCCTACGAGCAGTACTTC.

The V and J genes are TRBV6-1 and TRBJ1-5; the match to TRBD1 covers 7 bases. The CDR3 covers 13 residues. With 6 bases clipped from V and 8 bases from J, the junction kept 7 bases outside the gene matches. From germline, CDR1 is MNHNS and CDR2 SASEGT. The CDR3 spells CASRLQGREPQHF. The DNA of the CDR3 is TGTGCCAGCAGACTACAGGGGAGAGAGCCCCAGCATTTT.

This chain uses TRBV7-8 with TRBJ1-1; the D is unclear. Trimming took off 1 base at V and 0 bases at J, with 12 bases between the two ends. The CDR3 has 16 residues. CDR1 is SGHVS and CDR2 is FQNEAQ in the germline V gene. As DNA, the CDR3 is TGTGCCAGCAGCTTAGGCAGACGTAGGATGAACACTGAAGCTTTCTTT. It is translated as CASSLGRRRMNTEAFF.

This clonotype was picked up a small number of times. This chain connects TRBV15 to TRBJ1-6; unclear D gene. The CDR3 covers 13 residues. Trimming shortened V by 5 bases and J by 9 bases, and 11 bases separated the two germline ends. From germline, CDR1 is LNHNV and CDR2 YYDKDF (reference sequence). CDR3 residues: CATSGGIFSPLHF. For the CDR3, the DNA is TGTGCCACCAGCGGCGGGATTTTTTCACCCCTCCACTTT.

This clonotype was counted only a few times. The V gene is TRBV7-2, the J gene TRBJ2-1; 15 bases align to TRBD2. V shed 4 bases and J 9 bases; nucleotides not matched to a gene: 7. The CDR3 contains 16 residues. From germline, CDR1 is SGHTA and CDR2 FQGNSA. CDR3 sequence reads: CASSSGLAGGPSEQFF. The CDR3 region has the DNA TGTGCCAGCAGCTCCGGACTAGCGGGGGGGCCGAGTGAGCAGTTCTTC.

This clonotype was detected once. The chain links TRBV20-1 to TRBJ2-2, with 8 bases that match TRBD1. CDR3 length: 15 residues. Losses at the gene ends were 3 bases for V and 1 base for J; bases not matched to a gene: 4. The germline gives CDR1 DFQATT, CDR2 SNEGSKA (reference sequence). CDR3 sequence: CSASPGGQNTGELFF. The CDR3 nucleotides read TGCAGTGCTAGTCCAGGGGGCCAGAACACCGGGGAGCTGTTTTTT.

This chain connects TRBV18 to TRBJ1-3; D is uncertain. The length of the CDR3 is 13 residues. V was shortened by 3 bases and J by 3 bases, with 6 bases between the two germline ends. In germline, CDR1 is KGHSH, CDR2 LQKENI. CDR3 in amino acids: CASSPTSGNTIYF. The CDR3 region has the DNA TGTGCCAGCTCACCGACGAGTGGAAACACCATATATTTT.

J is TRBJ2-3 and V is TRBV12-3 or TRBV12-4, with D unresolved. The V end was cut by 10 bases, the J end by 2 bases, with 16 bases between. The CDR3 extends over 14 amino acids. CDR3 nucleotides: TGTGCCACCACGGCCCTATCCATCACAGATACGCAGTATTTT. As protein: CATTALSITDTQYF.

CDR3 DNA: TGCGCCAGCAGCCGGGGACAGGGGTACCAAGAGACCCAGTACTTC. It encodes CASSRGQGYQETQYF. The chain carries TRBV4-3 and TRBJ2-5; TRBD1 matches at 10 bases. V lost 4 bases to trimming and J lost 0 bases; unmatched junction nucleotides: 2. The CDR3 extends over 15 amino acids. Germline values: CDR1 LGHNA, CDR2 YSLEER.

In its sample, this clonotype was seen a few times. V usage is TRBV24-1 and J usage is TRBJ2-5; 8 nucleotides align to TRBD1. With V trimmed by 4 bases and J by 3 bases, 9 bases remained unmatched. The CDR3 has 16 amino acids. Germline V gene lookup returns CDR1 KGHDR and CDR2 SFDVKD. The DNA of the CDR3 is TGTGCCACCAGTGAAGGGGGGACAGGAATGAAAGAGACCCAGTACTTC. This translates into CATSEGGTGMKETQYF.

The chain uses TRBV12-3 or TRBV12-4 and TRBJ1-1; the D is unclear. This CDR3 is built from 16 residues. Trimming stripped 6 bases from V and 0 bases from J, with 17 bases between. This CDR3 is CASRNDGTRMNTEAFF. The CDR3 DNA sequence: TGTGCCAGCAGGAATGACGGTACCCGCATGAACACTGAAGCTTTCTTT.